The T cell receptor beta chain described here comes from a study of neurological immune-mediated disorders (dated by TCRdb to about 2019). Background on the whole study: Using UMI-based sequencing, the study compared peripheral blood TCR-beta repertoires from patients with HTLV-I-associated myelopathy (HAM/TSP), patients with multiple sclerosis, and healthy controls. The approximately 110 TCR-beta libraries covered PBMC samples along with longitudinal samples, technical triplicates, and paired sorted CD4+ and CD8+ T-cell subsets. Technical triplicate libraries were sequenced so that the variability in frequency of each individual clone could be precisely calculated. Of the 68 subjects in the cohort, some 15 were HAM/TSP patients, around 34 were multiple sclerosis patients, and around 20 were healthy controls.

This clonotype was observed many times. The target of this receptor is not known. No qualities accompany the bases; no much larger clone lies one base away. Per the publication, the time point label means: technical triplicate 2. Unsorted PBMC libraries were generated from 2 million PBMCs stored in RNAlater at -80 °C until RNA extraction. Peripheral blood underwent Ficoll-Hypaque density gradient centrifugation to isolate PBMCs, which were then cryopreserved in liquid nitrogen. Paper-wide results and their limitations: Expanded clones from different subjects shared no identical CDR3 amino acid sequences, which suggests that TCR-beta repertoires were private in all groups. TCR clonal expansion was highest in HAM/TSP patients and lowest in MS patients, with MS patients falling below even healthy controls.

To synthesize cDNA, template-switch 5'RACE was performed with a primer carrying a 10-nucleotide random unique molecular identifier so that each TCR transcript was tagged. Each sequencing run produced over 200 million TCR-beta sequences covering 15-18 subjects. The RNeasy kit was used to extract total RNA. Using the KAPA Real-time Library Amplification kit, TCR-beta VDJ regions were amplified with primers for the TCR constant region and the 5'RACE anchor. Sample indexes and Illumina adaptors were added in a first PCR, after which library yield was increased in a second PCR. After Ampure bead purification, the TCR product of roughly 650 bp was size-selected on a 2% E-gel SizeSelection system. Before pooling, libraries had their quality checked on a Bioanalyzer, their concentration measured with Qubit, and their quantity determined with the Kapa Library Quantification kit. Libraries were sequenced paired-end 2 x 150 bp on an Illumina HiSeq 2500. To increase sequence diversity, roughly 24-31% phiX was spiked into each library pool. Regarding the original processing steps: Quality-filtered reads were processed with the UMI-based MiGEC pipeline, and over 75% of raw TCR sequences were removed by the MiGEC pipeline during error correction. IMGT germline references were used for alignment of VDJ genes, and clonotypes were defined by a unique CDR3 amino acid sequence together with V-J genes. Clonal expansion, Shannon diversity, and CDR3 relatedness (CalcPairwiseDistances, ClusterSamples) were evaluated with VDJtools, and phylogenetic trees were built with CLCbio workbench. Clones with at least 8 unique UMIs were defined as expanded, with this threshold being based on coefficient-of-variation modelling across technical triplicates. The public reads were quality trimmed at Q25 with fastp and then assembled into clones with MiXCR by TCRdb, keeping productive beta chains. Entries that share a CDR3 protein sequence are merged under the most common genes and DNA. TCRdb, not the authors, supplied the V and J calls. In all, the sample holds about 59,000 distinct CDR3 sequences, and around 24% of those were seen once. The ten most abundant clones make up roughly 4.6% of the sample.

Including the terminal cysteine and phenylalanine, the CDR3 comprises 14 residues. Only the CDR3 DNA stays, 42 bases, in frame from base 1. Clipping removes 4 bases from V and 3 bases from J, with 4 as the unmatched junction base count. The CDR1 and CDR2 encoded by the germline V gene (reference sequence) are SGHKS and YYEKEE. The sequencing input was PBMCs. The chain employs TRBV5-5 and TRBJ1-5, and TRBD1 matches 7 of the central bases. This TCR was sampled from a man between 60 and 75 years old with HTLV-1-associated myelopathy (HAM/TSP). The DNA sequence is as follows: TGTGCCAGCAGCCTACAGGGGAACAATCAGCCCCAGCATTTT. Translated, it reads CASSLQGNNQPQHF.